This T cell receptor beta chain was retrieved from a study of a mutant IDH1 vaccine in newly diagnosed glioma. Study details: Eight vaccinations reached patients in weeks 1, 3, 5, 7, 11, 15, 19 and 23. Earlier treatment was radiotherapy, temozolomide, or both, with most getting both.

Using immunoSEQ multiplex PCR, the repertoire was profiled, and TCRdb retains in-frame clones only, with some absent. The sample yields 40,000 to 45,000 clones, around 84% seen once. Specified time point: week 23, last vaccination. All doses held 300 ug of mutant IDH1 20-mer peptide, with topical imiquimod. Donors had new WHO grade 3 or 4 IDH1-mutant, ATRX-lost astrocytomas. A note on this clone: Antigen: not known.

Between the trimmed V and J ends, which lost 6 bases and 6 bases, there was a span of 15 bases. The CDR3 spans 15 residues. CDR1 is MNHEY and CDR2 is SVGAGI in the germline V gene. Sequences were derived from PBMCs, sampled from a glioma patient whose treatment included an IDH1 peptide vaccine. The TCR was taken from a woman aged 18-35 years with glioma. Some clones in this sample may be carry-over from other donors' samples. The V and J genes are TRBV6-5 and TRBJ1-6, with D tentatively TRBD1 (5 bases). The CDR3 region is CASSLLGEANSPLHF. DNA for the CDR3: TGTGCCAGCAGCCTTCTGGGGGAGGCTAATTCACCCCTCCACTTT.